What follows is one TCR beta chain and its context. This sample is part of a study of technical replicates of blood from a handful of donors. Measured with immunoSEQ multiplex PCR; TCRdb has only the in-frame clones, and not every one. The sample holds 65,000 to 85,000 clones, around 90% seen once. The specimen was T cells isolated from PBMCs. The TCR sequence derives from a human donor in good health.

In DNA, the CDR3 is TGCGCCAGCAGCCAAGACCGGGACAGTCGTGGGGAGCTGTTTTTT. This encodes CASSQDRDSRGELFF. V and J are TRBV4-1 and TRBJ2-2, with 7 bases identical to TRBD1. Germline V CDR1 and CDR2: MGHRA, YSYEKL. The CDR3 loop spans 15 amino acids. Trimming cost V 0 bases and J 8 bases; bases outside gene matches: 6.